This TCR beta chain was captured in a study of T cell changes during pregnancy in multiple sclerosis. Clones were read by immunoSEQ multiplex PCR, and TCRdb kept only the in-frame ones, dropping some. Here the sample spans roughly 61,000 clones, 93% being singletons. Specimen: peripheral blood, collected after pregnancy. This TCR was sampled from a female donor with multiple sclerosis, enrolled in a pregnancy study.

The CDR3, as DNA: TGTGCCAGCAGCTTCGGGGTAGGGACAGACAATCAGCCCCAGCATTTT. Its protein product is CASSFGVGTDNQPQHF. This sequence joins TRBV5-6 and TRBJ1-5; 7 positions agree with TRBD1. After removal of 2 bases from V and 3 bases from J, the junction contained 8 bases not matched to a gene. CDR1 and CDR2 from the germline V gene are SGHDT and YYEEEE. This CDR3 region has 16 residues. Full variable domain (missing parts from reference TRBV5-6 and TRBJ1-5): DAGVTQSPTHLIKTRGQQVTLRCSPKSGHDTVSWYQQALGQGPQFIFQYYEEEERQRGNFPDRFSGHQFPNYSSELNVNALLLGDSALYLCASSFGVGTDNQPQHFGDGTRLSIL.